Below, 4 T cell receptor beta chains from the same sample are listed, as sequenced in a study of vaccination and CD4 T cells after COVID-19. Oncomine TCR Beta short-read sequencing was applied to DNA from cultured CD4+ T cells. From the PCR reads, TCRdb called clonotypes with MiXCR, one entry per CDR3 protein. The top ten clones hold around 8% of a sample with several thousand distinct CDR3 sequences, about half of them seen once. Noted treatment: roughly nine-day PBMC culture with coronavirus spike peptide pools or control peptides (ViraFEST assay). Antigens for these TCRs are unknown. The sequenced sample was CD4+ T cells from blood, cultured in vitro. The receptors derive from a human donor who had recovered from COVID-19.

The chain links TRBV7-2 to TRBJ1-1; D is ambiguous. Germline V gene data show CDR1 as SGHTA and CDR2 as FQGNSA. The CDR3 is 11 residues long. The ends were cut back, 5 bases at V and 7 bases at J, with 8 bases in the middle. In DNA form, the CDR3 reads TGTGCCAGCAGCCGCGGCCGTGAAGCTTTCTTT. Its protein is CASSRGREAFF.

The chain is built from TRBV6-2 or TRBV6-3 and TRBJ2-7; D gene unclear. Germline-derived CDR1 and CDR2 are MNHEY and SVGEGT. The V gene lost 0 bases and the J gene lost 6 bases, with 9 bases spanning the gap. This CDR3 spans 13 amino acids. The CDR3 region has the DNA TGTGCCAGCAGTTACTCGACCGCGCCCGAGCAGTACTTC. This encodes CASSYSTAPEQYF.

The V gene is TRBV7-2, the J gene TRBJ2-5; D call uncertain. The V gene lost 4 bases and the J gene lost 0 bases, with 3 bases spanning the gap. This CDR3 contains 12 residues. CDR1 is SGHTA, CDR2 FQGNSA, per germline. CDR3 nucleotides: TGTGCCAGCAGCTCGTACCAAGAGACCCAGTACTTC. It translates to CASSSYQETQYF.

The rearrangement uses TRBV7-8 and TRBJ2-3; 10 nucleotides agree with TRBD1. The CDR3 has 15 amino acids. Trimming cost V 0 bases and J 5 bases; bases outside gene matches: 2. Germline CDR1 SGHVS, CDR2 FQNEAQ. CDR3 nucleotides: TGTGCCAGCAGCTTAGCGACAGGGGGCAGAGATACGCAGTATTTT. This codes for CASSLATGGRDTQYF.